A single sample gave rise to the 15 T cell receptor beta chains below, sequenced in a study of tumor-infiltrating lymphocytes in localized non-small cell lung cancer. Generated by immunoSEQ multiplex PCR, the TCRdb table keeps only in-frame clones and is missing some. The repertoire consists of 7,000 or so clones, with more than 70% occurring once and the leading ten covering 12%. Sequenced: lung tumor tissue. The receptor source for this set is a human donor with non-small cell lung cancer.

This clone was found a few times. J is TRBJ1-1 and V is TRBV29-1; D call uncertain. The V gene's germline CDR1 is SQVTM and CDR2 ANQGSEA. Trimming pared 4 bases from V and 11 bases from J, leaving 11 bases between. The CDR3 length is 10 residues. CDR3 sequence reads: CSVVRRDAFF. In DNA, the CDR3 is TGCAGCGTTGTGCGGCGAGACGCTTTCTTT. Full variable domain (missing parts from reference TRBV29-1 and TRBJ1-1): SAVISQKPSRDICQRGTSLTIQCQVDSQVTMMFWYRQQPGQSLTLIATANQGSEATYESGFVIDKFPISRPNLTFSTLTVSNMSPEDSSIYLCSVVRRDAFFGQGTRLTVV.

This chain uses TRBV6-5 with TRBJ2-7; 9 nucleotides match TRBD2. Trimming cost V 2 bases and J 3 bases; bases outside gene matches: 5. Germline CDR1 and CDR2: MNHEY and SVGAGI. This CDR3 region has 15 residues. CDR3 amino acids: CASSYERGAVYEQYF. CDR3 bases: TGTGCCAGCAGTTACGAGCGGGGGGCCGTCTACGAGCAGTACTTC.

The J gene is TRBJ2-3, the V gene TRBV29-1; 9 nucleotides line up with TRBD2. V trimming: 5 bases; J trimming: 1 base; junction bases outside the gene matches: 10. CDR3 size: 16 residues. From germline, CDR1 is SQVTM and CDR2 ANQGSEA. This CDR3 is CSVYLQRGARTDTQYF. CDR3 in DNA: TGCAGCGTTTATCTGCAGCGGGGGGCCCGCACAGATACGCAGTATTTT.

The V gene is TRBV29-1, the J gene TRBJ1-5; 9 bases line up with TRBD1. Unmatched junction bases numbered 5, after V lost 7 bases and J lost 1 base. This CDR3 region has 14 residues. CDR1 is SQVTM, CDR2 ANQGSEA, per germline. For the CDR3, the DNA is TGCAGCGGTGGACAGGGGCCCAGCAATCAGCCCCAGCATTTT. As protein: CSGGQGPSNQPQHF.

The rearrangement joins TRBV6-6 to TRBJ1-2; a weak D match, TRBD1 (5 bases). Trimming shortened V by 5 bases and J by 4 bases, and 11 bases separated the two germline ends. Germline V gives CDR1 MNHNY, CDR2 SVGAGI (reference sequence). The CDR3 is 13 residues long. CDR3 residues: CASSAGHLYGYTF. CDR3 nucleotides: TGTGCCAGCAGTGCCGGACACCTCTATGGCTACACCTTC.

V usage is TRBV29-1 and J usage is TRBJ2-4; 10 nucleotides align to TRBD2. CDR1 and CDR2 from the germline V gene are SQVTM and ANQGSEA. The CDR3 runs 14 residues. V was clipped by 5 bases and J by 6 bases; unmatched bases: 7. CDR3 amino acids: CSVSGGAQGNIQYF. CDR3 DNA: TGCAGCGTTAGCGGGGGGGCCCAGGGAAACATTCAGTACTTC.

In its sample, this clone was seen a few times. The chain couples TRBV4-2 to TRBJ1-1; TRBD1 matches at 8 bases. This CDR3 is 15 amino acids long. The germline CDR1 and CDR2 sequences are LGHNA and YNFKEQ. V lost 4 bases, J lost 1 base, and 5 bases stayed unmatched. The CDR3 DNA reads as TGTGCCAGCAGCCCCTCGACAGGGGCGAACACTGAAGCTTTCTTT. The encoded protein is CASSPSTGANTEAFF.

V is TRBV7-3 and J is TRBJ1-1; D remains unclear. The CDR3 covers 14 residues. CDR1 is SGHTA and CDR2 is FQGTGA in the germline V gene. Trimming removed 5 bases at V and 2 bases at J, with 12 bases between. CDR3 sequence reads: CASSVGGPNTEAFF. The CDR3, as DNA: TGTGCCAGCAGCGTCGGTGGGCCCAACACTGAAGCTTTCTTT. The full variable domain, in which reference TRBV7-3 and TRBJ1-1 provide the parts outside the CDR3, is GAGVSQTPSNKVTEKGKYVELRCDPISGHTALYWYRQSLGQGPEFLIYFQGTGAADDSGLPNDRFFAVRPEGSVSTLKIQRTERGDSAVYLCASSVGGPNTEAFFGQGTRLTVV.

The chain has TRBV7-3 and TRBJ2-2; a possible D gene is TRBD2 (6 bases). Trimming cost V 6 bases and J 4 bases, with 21 bases left between them. The CDR3 has 17 residues. The germline V gene encodes CDR1 SGHTA and CDR2 FQGTGA. CDR3 in DNA: TGTGCCAGCAGGTCCCCGAAACGGCGGGGCTCCACCGGGGAGCTGTTTTTT. Residues: CASRSPKRRGSTGELFF.

The rearrangement joins TRBV9 to TRBJ2-7; 8 positions match TRBD1. Germline trimming cut 0 bases from V and 2 bases from J; bases unmatched to any gene: 1. This CDR3 comprises 14 residues. From germline, CDR1 is SGDLS and CDR2 YYNGEE. The CDR3 region has the DNA TGTGCCAGCAGCGTAGAGGGACAGGCCTACGAGCAGTACTTC. Encoded protein: CASSVEGQAYEQYF.

The genes are TRBV4-3 and TRBJ2-3; 10 nucleotides match TRBD2. In germline, CDR1 is LGHNA, CDR2 YSLEER. There are 19 residues in the CDR3. V was clipped by 0 bases and J by 3 bases; unmatched bases: 12. The CDR3 here is CASSQDQAASGGITDTQYF. CDR3 nucleotide sequence: TGCGCCAGCAGCCAAGATCAGGCGGCTAGCGGGGGTATAACAGATACGCAGTATTTT.

In this sample, this clone turned up once. The chain employs TRBV5-6 and TRBJ1-6; 8 positions agree with TRBD1. Germline CDR1 SGHDT, CDR2 YYEEEE. The CDR3 is 13 amino acids. V was pared by 4 bases and J by 10 bases, with 4 bases of the junction left unmatched. CDR3 sequence: CASSPTGVSPLHF. DNA for the CDR3: TGTGCCAGCAGCCCGACAGGGGTCTCACCCCTCCACTTT.

This clone was detected a few times. V gene TRBV7-6 combines with J gene TRBJ2-2; tentative D call: TRBD1 (6 bases). The ends were cut back, 3 bases at V and 6 bases at J, with 8 bases in the middle. The CDR3 totals 13 residues. Germline V CDR1 and CDR2: SGHVS, FNYEAQ. CDR3 nucleotide sequence: TGTGCCAGCAGCTTCAGGGGTTCCGGGGAGCTGTTTTTT. It translates to CASSFRGSGELFF.

The rearrangement links TRBV30 to TRBJ1-1; TRBD1 is a possible D gene (5 bases). Germline V gives CDR1 GTSNPN, CDR2 SVGIG (reference sequence). This CDR3 contains 13 residues. Trimming left V 2 bases short and J 11 bases short, with 18 bases between. This CDR3 reads CAWSSGERNMAFF. In DNA, the CDR3 is TGTGCCTGGAGTTCGGGGGAACGAAATATGGCTTTCTTT.

This clone appeared once. The V call is TRBV9, the J call TRBJ2-4, with D possibly being TRBD2 (5 bases). This CDR3 is 13 amino acids long. Trimming stripped 4 bases from V and 6 bases from J, with 11 bases between. In germline, CDR1 is SGDLS, CDR2 YYNGEE. CDR3 amino acids: CASSRGSGNIQYF. The CDR3 DNA sequence: TGTGCCAGCAGCCGAGGGTCTGGAAACATTCAGTACTTC.